Below, 8 T cell receptor beta chains from the same sample are listed, as sequenced in a study of OX40 agonist ivuxolimab in advanced cancers. Data came from immunoSEQ multiplex PCR; TCRdb stores just in-frame clones and leaves some out. The sample consists of tens of thousands of clones, more than 75% of them appearing once. The sequenced sample was CD4+ or CD8+ T cells sorted from blood, obtained in a trial of the OX40 agonist ivuxolimab. Receptors were obtained from an adult with an advanced solid tumor such as melanoma, head and neck, liver or kidney cancer.

The chain employs TRBV28 and TRBJ2-5; D tentatively fits TRBD1 or TRBD2 (5 bases each). Germline assignment: CDR1 MDHEN and CDR2 SYDVKM. The CDR3 runs 14 residues. V shed 3 bases and J shed 4 bases, with 12 bases lying between them. The CDR3 DNA reads TGTGCCAGCAGTTTTGGGGGTTTGTCAGAGACCCAGTACTTC. Translated: CASSFGGLSETQYF.

A few counts support this clone. The chain couples TRBV9 to TRBJ2-2; no clear D. CDR3 length: 14 residues. Per the germline V gene, CDR1 is SGDLS and CDR2 is YYNGEE. V was shortened by 3 bases and J by 6 bases, with 12 bases between the two germline ends. The CDR3 reads CASSGNWASGELFF. The CDR3 bases are TGTGCCAGCAGCGGCAACTGGGCATCCGGGGAGCTGTTTTTT.

This chain joins TRBV4-3 and TRBJ2-2; D uncertain. The CDR3 is made up of 16 amino acids. CDR1 is LGHNA, CDR2 YSLEER, per germline. Trimming stripped 1 base from V and 4 bases from J, with 13 bases between. The CDR3 bases are TGCGCCAGCAGCCAAGTGTTCAGTTACGGCACCGGGGAGCTGTTTTTT. Its translation is CASSQVFSYGTGELFF.

The chain joins TRBV30 to TRBJ2-7; the D is unclear. CDR1 is GTSNPN, CDR2 SVGIG, per germline (reference sequence). Trimming removed 7 bases from V and 1 base from J, with 11 bases in between. The CDR3 has 12 residues. In nucleotides, the CDR3 is TGTGCCTTTGACATGATGTCCTACGAGCAGTACTTC. It specifies CAFDMMSYEQYF.

V is TRBV11-2 and J is TRBJ2-2, with D unclear. The CDR3 has 14 residues. Germline CDR1 and CDR2: SGHAT and FQNNGV. V shed 3 bases and J shed 11 bases, with 16 bases lying between them. In nucleotides, the CDR3 is TGTGCCAGCAGCTTCGACGGAGCCAGATCCGAGCTGTTTTTT. This gives the protein CASSFDGARSELFF.

The chain carries TRBV5-1 and TRBJ2-1, with a tentative D call TRBD2 (6 bases). The CDR3 has 12 residues. The germline CDR1 and CDR2 sequences are SGHRS and YFSETQ. The ends were cut back, 4 bases at V and 7 bases at J, with 9 bases in the middle. The CDR3 bases are TGCGCCAGCAGCAAGGAGGGGAATGAGCAGTTCTTC. This encodes CASSKEGNEQFF. Combining the CDR3 with reference TRBV5-1 and TRBJ2-1 gives the whole variable domain KAGVTQTPRYLIKTRGQQVTLSCSPISGHRSVSWYQQTPGQGLQFLFEYFSETQRNKGNFPGRFSGRQFSNSRSEMNVSTLELGDSALYLCASSKEGNEQFFGPGTRLTVL.

The rearrangement links TRBV27 to TRBJ2-7, with D hard to call. The V gene's germline CDR1 is MNHEY and CDR2 SMNVEV (reference sequence). This CDR3 is built from 14 residues. The V and J ends lost 5 bases and 1 base respectively, with 12 bases between them. CDR3 sequence: CASSPTFGSYEQYF. The DNA for the CDR3 is TGTGCCAGCAGTCCCACATTTGGTTCCTACGAGCAGTACTTC.

About this clone: The junction departs from the called germline gene at one end, perhaps through a read error. The rearrangement joins TRBV7-3 to TRBJ2-1; D is possibly TRBD2 (5 bases). The CDR3 is made up of 24 amino acids. Germline lookup yields CDR1 SGHTA and CDR2 FQGTGA. The CDR3, as DNA: TGTGCCAGCACCTTAACCCATTCCCCGTTACTAGAGAGGCATTCGCCGAGCTCCTACAATGAGCAGTTCTTC. As protein: CASTLTHSPLLERHSPSSYNEQFF.